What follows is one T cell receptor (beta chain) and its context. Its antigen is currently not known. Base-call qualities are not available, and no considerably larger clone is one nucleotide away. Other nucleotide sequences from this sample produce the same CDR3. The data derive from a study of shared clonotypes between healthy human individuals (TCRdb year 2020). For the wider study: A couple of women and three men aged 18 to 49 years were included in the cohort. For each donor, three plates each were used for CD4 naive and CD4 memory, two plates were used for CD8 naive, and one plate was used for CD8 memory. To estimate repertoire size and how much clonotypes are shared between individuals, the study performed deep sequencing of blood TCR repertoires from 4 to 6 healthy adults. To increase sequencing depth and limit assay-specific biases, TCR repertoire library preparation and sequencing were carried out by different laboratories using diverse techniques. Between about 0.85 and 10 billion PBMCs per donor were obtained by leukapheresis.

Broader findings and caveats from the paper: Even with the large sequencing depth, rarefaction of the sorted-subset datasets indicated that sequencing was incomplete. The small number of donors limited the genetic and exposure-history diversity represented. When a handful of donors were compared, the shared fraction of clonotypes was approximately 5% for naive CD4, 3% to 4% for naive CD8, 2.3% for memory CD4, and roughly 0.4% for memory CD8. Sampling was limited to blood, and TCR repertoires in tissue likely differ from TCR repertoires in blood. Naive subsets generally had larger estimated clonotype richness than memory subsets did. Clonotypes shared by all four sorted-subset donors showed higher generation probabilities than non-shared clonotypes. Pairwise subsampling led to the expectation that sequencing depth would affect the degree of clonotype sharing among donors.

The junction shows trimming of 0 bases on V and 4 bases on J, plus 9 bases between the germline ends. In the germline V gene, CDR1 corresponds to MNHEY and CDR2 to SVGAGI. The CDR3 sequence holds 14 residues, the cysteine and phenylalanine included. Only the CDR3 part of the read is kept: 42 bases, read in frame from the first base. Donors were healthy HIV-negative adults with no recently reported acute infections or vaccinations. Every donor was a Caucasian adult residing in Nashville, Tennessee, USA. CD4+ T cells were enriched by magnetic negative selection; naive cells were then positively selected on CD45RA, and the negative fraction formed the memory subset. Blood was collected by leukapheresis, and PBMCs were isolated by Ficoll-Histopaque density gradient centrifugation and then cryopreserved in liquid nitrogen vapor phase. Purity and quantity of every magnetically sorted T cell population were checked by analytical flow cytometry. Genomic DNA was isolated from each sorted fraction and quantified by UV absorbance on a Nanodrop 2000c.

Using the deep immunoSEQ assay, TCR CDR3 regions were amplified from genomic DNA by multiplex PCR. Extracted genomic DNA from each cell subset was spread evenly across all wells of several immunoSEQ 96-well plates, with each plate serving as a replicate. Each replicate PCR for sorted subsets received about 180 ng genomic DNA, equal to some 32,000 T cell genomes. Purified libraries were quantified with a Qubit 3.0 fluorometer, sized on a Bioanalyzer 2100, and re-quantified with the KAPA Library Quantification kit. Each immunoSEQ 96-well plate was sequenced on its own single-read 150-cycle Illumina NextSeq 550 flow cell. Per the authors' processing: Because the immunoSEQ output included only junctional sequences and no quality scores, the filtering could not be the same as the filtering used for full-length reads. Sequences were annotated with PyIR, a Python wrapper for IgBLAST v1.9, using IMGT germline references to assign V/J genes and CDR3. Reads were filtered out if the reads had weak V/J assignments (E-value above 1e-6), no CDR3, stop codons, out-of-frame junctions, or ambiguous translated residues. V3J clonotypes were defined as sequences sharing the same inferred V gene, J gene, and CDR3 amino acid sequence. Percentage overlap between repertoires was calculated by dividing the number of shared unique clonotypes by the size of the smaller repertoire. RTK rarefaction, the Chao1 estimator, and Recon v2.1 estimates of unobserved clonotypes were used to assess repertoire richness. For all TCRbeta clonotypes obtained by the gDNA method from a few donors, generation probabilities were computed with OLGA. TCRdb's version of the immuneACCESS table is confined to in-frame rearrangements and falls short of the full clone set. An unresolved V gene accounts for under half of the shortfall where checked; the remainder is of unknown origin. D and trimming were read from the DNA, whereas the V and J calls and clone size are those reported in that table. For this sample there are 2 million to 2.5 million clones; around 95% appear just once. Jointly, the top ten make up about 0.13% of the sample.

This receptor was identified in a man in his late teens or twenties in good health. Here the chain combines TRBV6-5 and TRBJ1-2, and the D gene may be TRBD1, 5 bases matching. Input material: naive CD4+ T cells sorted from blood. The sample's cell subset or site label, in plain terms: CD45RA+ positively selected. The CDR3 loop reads CASSYSRGPYGYTF. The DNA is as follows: TGTGCCAGCAGTTACTCGAGGGGCCCCTATGGCTACACCTTC.